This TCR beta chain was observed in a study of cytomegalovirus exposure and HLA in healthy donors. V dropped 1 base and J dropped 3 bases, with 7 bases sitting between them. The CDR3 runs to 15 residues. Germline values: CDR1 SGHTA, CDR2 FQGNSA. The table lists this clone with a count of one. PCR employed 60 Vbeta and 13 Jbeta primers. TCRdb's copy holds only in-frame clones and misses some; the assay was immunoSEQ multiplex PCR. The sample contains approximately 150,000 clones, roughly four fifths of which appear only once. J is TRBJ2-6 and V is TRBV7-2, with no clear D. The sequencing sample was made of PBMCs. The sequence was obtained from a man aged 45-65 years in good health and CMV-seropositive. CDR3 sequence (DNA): TGTGCCAGCAGCTTAGGAGGTTTTGGGGCCAACGTCCTGACTTTC. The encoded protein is CASSLGGFGANVLTF.